The rows below give T cell receptor beta chains drawn from one sample of a study of PD-1 blockade in classical Hodgkin lymphoma. Clones were read by immunoSEQ multiplex PCR, and TCRdb kept only the in-frame ones, dropping some. The sample has 50,000 or so clones; 90% are singletons. The sequencing here drew on peripheral blood mononuclear cells (PBMCs), taken before the fourth cycle of nivolumab. The receptors come from a human donor with classical Hodgkin lymphoma. CDR3s include the opening cysteine and the closing phenylalanine or tryptophan. The order of the fields is V gene, D gene, J gene, clone size, CDR3 length, CDR3 protein, CDR3 DNA. The D gene is left open where the match is weak. Not every row has a clone size; where given, it reads once, few, many or a size class.

TRBV5-6	TRBD1	TRBJ1-2	.	13	CASRVTGSNVYTF	TGTGCCAGCAGGGTGACAGGGTCGAATGTCTACACCTTC
TRBV6-5	.	TRBJ2-6	.	16	CASSSREFAGANVLTF	TGTGCCAGCAGTTCCAGAGAGTTTGCTGGGGCCAACGTCCTGACTTTC
TRBV9	.	TRBJ1-5	.	15	CASSVGGVGNQPQHF	TGTGCCAGCAGCGTCGGGGGGGTAGGCAATCAGCCCCAGCATTTT
TRBV30	TRBD2	TRBJ2-7	.	15	CAWQLKAGEAYEQYF	TGTGCCTGGCAATTAAAAGCGGGAGAAGCCTACGAGCAGTACTTC
TRBV18	.	TRBJ2-3	.	14	CASSPTEGTDTQYF	TGTGCCAGCTCACCCACCGAAGGCACAGATACGCAGTATTTT
TRBV5-4	.	TRBJ2-2	.	14	CASSLERWTGELFF	TGTGCCAGCAGCTTGGAGAGGTGGACCGGGGAGCTGTTTTTT
TRBV5-1	.	TRBJ2-7	.	13	CASSPQGPYEQYF	TGCGCCAGCAGCCCTCAGGGGCCCTACGAGCAGTACTTC
TRBV9	TRBD1	TRBJ1-2	.	13	CASSGVGQNGYTF	TGTGCCAGCAGCGGGGTGGGACAGAATGGCTACACCTTC
TRBV19	TRBD1	TRBJ1-2	.	19	CASSSLYQRDRDEGQGYTF	TGTGCCAGTAGTTCTCTTTATCAACGGGACAGGGATGAAGGTCAAGGCTACACCTTC
TRBV28	TRBD2	TRBJ2-3	.	15	CASSLRREGTDTQYF	TGTGCCAGCAGTTTACGCCGGGAGGGCACAGATACGCAGTATTTT
TRBV15	TRBD1	TRBJ1-4	.	16	CATSRDTRTGNEKLFF	TGTGCCACCAGCAGAGATACCCGGACAGGGAATGAAAAACTGTTTTTT
TRBV27	TRBD1	TRBJ2-1	.	15	CASRLGTGGYNEQFF	TGTGCCAGCAGACTTGGGACAGGGGGCTACAATGAGCAGTTCTTC
TRBV5-1	TRBD2	TRBJ2-3	once	15	CASSLGTSGTDTQYF	TGCGCCAGCAGCTTGGGGACTAGCGGCACAGATACGCAGTATTTT
TRBV27	TRBD1	TRBJ1-2	.	18	CASLGTWTGAKFNYGYTF	TGTGCCAGTTTGGGGACCTGGACAGGGGCGAAATTTAACTATGGCTACACCTTC
TRBV7-3	.	TRBJ2-2	.	15	CASSLRGSGAGELFF	TGTGCCAGCAGCTTAAGGGGGAGTGGGGCCGGGGAGCTGTTTTTT
TRBV2	.	TRBJ2-7	.	14	CASRISGSPYEQYF	TGTGCCAGCAGAATTAGCGGATCCCCCTACGAGCAGTACTTC
TRBV28	TRBD1	TRBJ2-7	.	16	CASSRPGQGLSYEQYF	TGTGCCAGCAGTCGACCGGGACAGGGGCTTTCCTACGAGCAGTACTTC
TRBV19	.	TRBJ2-5	.	15	CASSPQGLGQETQYF	TGTGCCAGTAGCCCTCAGGGGTTAGGGCAAGAGACCCAGTACTTC
TRBV27	.	TRBJ1-1	.	17	CASRTTPFGQVNTEAFF	TGTGCCAGCAGGACTACCCCCTTTGGGCAGGTGAACACTGAAGCTTTCTTT
TRBV2	TRBD2	TRBJ2-1	.	14	CASDSSGHYNEQFF	TGTGCCAGCGATTCTAGCGGGCACTACAATGAGCAGTTCTTC
TRBV7-3	.	TRBJ2-5	once	13	CASSYDRQETQYF	TGTGCCAGCAGCTATGACAGACAAGAGACCCAGTACTTC
TRBV7-8	.	TRBJ1-1	.	14	CASSTRDTFTEAFF	TGTGCCAGCAGCACCAGGGACACCTTCACTGAAGCTTTCTTT
TRBV19	.	TRBJ2-7	.	14	CASSVSVLSYEQYF	TGTGCCAGTAGTGTCTCGGTACTCTCCTACGAGCAGTACTTC
TRBV6-5	.	TRBJ1-4	.	14	CASSRPTIPEKLFF	TGTGCCAGCAGTAGACCGACGATTCCCGAAAAACTGTTTTTT
TRBV4-1	TRBD1	TRBJ1-4	.	19	CASSQGPPRRQGAGEKLFF	TGCGCCAGCAGCCAAGGTCCCCCCCGGCGACAGGGGGCAGGGGAAAAACTGTTTTTT
TRBV6-5	.	TRBJ2-7	.	15	CASSSYYRSSYEQYF	TGTGCCAGCAGTTCTTACTACAGGAGCTCCTACGAGCAGTACTTC
TRBV28	.	TRBJ1-2	.	14	CASREAGNADGYTF	TGTGCCAGCAGAGAGGCCGGGAATGCAGATGGCTACACCTTC
TRBV6-6	.	TRBJ2-2	.	15	CASSYSYGAAGELFF	TGTGCCAGCAGTTACTCGTACGGGGCGGCCGGGGAGCTGTTTTTT
TRBV5-1	.	TRBJ2-1	.	15	CASSFSDSSYNEQFF	TGCGCCAGCAGCTTCTCCGACAGCTCCTACAATGAGCAGTTCTTC
TRBV25-1	TRBD1	TRBJ2-7	.	15	CASSAQGTETYEQYF	TGTGCCAGCAGTGCTCAGGGGACAGAAACCTACGAGCAGTACTTC
TRBV5-1	.	TRBJ2-7	.	13	CASRGTGPYEQYF	TGCGCCAGCAGGGGAACAGGTCCCTACGAGCAGTACTTC
TRBV10-1	.	TRBJ2-1	.	15	CASSESRRGLNEQFF	TGCGCCAGCAGTGAGTCCCGGCGAGGGCTCAATGAGCAGTTCTTC
TRBV25-1	.	TRBJ1-2	.	13	CASSDRLDYGYTF	TGTGCCAGCAGCGACAGGTTGGACTATGGCTACACCTTC
TRBV5-1	.	TRBJ2-5	.	16	CASSLGPAGSQETQYF	TGCGCCAGCAGCTTGGGGCCAGCCGGTTCCCAAGAGACCCAGTACTTC
TRBV14	.	TRBJ2-1	few	14	CASSQGDTLNEQFF	TGTGCCAGCAGCCAAGGGGATACCCTCAATGAGCAGTTCTTC
TRBV19	.	TRBJ2-1	.	15	CASHNTEFSYNEQFF	TGTGCCAGTCACAATACGGAGTTCTCCTACAATGAGCAGTTCTTC
TRBV28	.	TRBJ2-1	once	12	CASSLGNNEQFF	TGTGCCAGCAGTTTAGGGAACAATGAGCAGTTCTTC
TRBV30	.	TRBJ2-1	.	15	CAWTGDLSSYNEQFF	TGTGCCTGGACCGGGGACTTAAGCTCCTACAATGAGCAGTTCTTC
TRBV25-1	TRBD1	TRBJ1-5	.	14	CASSVGTGRQPQHF	TGTGCCAGCAGTGTAGGGACAGGGCGTCAGCCCCAGCATTTT
TRBV5-1	.	TRBJ2-1	.	14	CASRNGLDYNEQFF	TGCGCCAGCAGAAATGGACTGGATTACAATGAGCAGTTCTTC
TRBV5-4	.	TRBJ2-7	.	20	CASSPWTGRKVSSGSYEQYF	TGTGCCAGCAGCCCTTGGACAGGCAGAAAGGTATCAAGCGGGTCCTACGAGCAGTACTTC
TRBV7-9	.	TRBJ2-3	.	16	CASSFSQLRKTDTQYF	TGTGCCAGCAGCTTTTCCCAACTGCGAAAAACAGATACGCAGTATTTT
TRBV9	.	TRBJ1-5	.	14	CASSATASNQPQHF	TGTGCCAGCAGCGCGACAGCTAGCAATCAGCCCCAGCATTTT
TRBV2	.	TRBJ2-4	.	11	CASSAYRVPHF	TGTGCCAGCAGTGCGTACAGGGTTCCGCACTTC
TRBV9	TRBD2	TRBJ2-7	.	13	CASSVGTSGVQYF	TGTGCCAGCAGCGTAGGGACTAGCGGGGTGCAGTACTTC
TRBV19	TRBD1	TRBJ2-7	once	13	CASSISGGDEQYF	TGTGCCAGTAGTATCTCAGGGGGTGACGAGCAGTACTTC
TRBV10-3	.	TRBJ1-3	.	13	CAITGGFGNTIYF	TGTGCCATCACGGGGGGATTCGGAAACACCATATATTTT
TRBV6-1	.	TRBJ2-2	once	15	CASRQRFANTGELFF	TGTGCCAGCAGGCAACGATTCGCGAACACCGGGGAGCTGTTTTTT
TRBV28	.	TRBJ2-7	.	11	CASTFNYEQYF	TGTGCCAGCACTTTTAACTACGAGCAGTACTTC
TRBV5-1	TRBD2	TRBJ2-7	.	15	CASSYGGTSAYEQYF	TGCGCCAGCTCTTACGGGGGGACTAGCGCCTACGAGCAGTACTTC
TRBV30	.	TRBJ2-7	.	14	CAWSFMEGAYEQYF	TGTGCCTGGAGTTTCATGGAGGGAGCCTACGAGCAGTACTTC
TRBV6-6	.	TRBJ2-7	.	11	CASSAYYEQYF	TGTGCCAGCAGTGCTTACTACGAGCAGTACTTC
TRBV28	.	TRBJ1-1	.	12	CASSPWPPEAFF	TGTGCCAGCAGTCCCTGGCCTCCCGAAGCTTTCTTT
TRBV27	TRBD1	TRBJ2-7	.	12	CASADRGSEQYF	TGTGCCAGCGCGGACAGGGGGTCCGAGCAGTACTTC
TRBV25-1	.	TRBJ2-7	.	13	CASSPGMSYEQYF	TGTGCCAGCAGTCCAGGGATGTCCTACGAGCAGTACTTC
TRBV11-3	TRBD2	TRBJ2-5	.	16	CASSLTSGGGQETQYF	TGTGCCAGCAGCCTAACTAGCGGTGGGGGGCAAGAGACCCAGTACTTC